The 14 T cell receptor beta chains in this list originate from one sample, sequenced in a study of OX40 agonist ivuxolimab in advanced cancers. Only in-frame clones appear in the TCRdb table, and some are missing; sequencing was by immunoSEQ multiplex PCR. The table lists 35,000 to 40,000 clones, less than 85% of them singletons. The sample consisted of CD4+ or CD8+ T cells sorted from blood, taken in a trial of the OX40 agonist ivuxolimab. Every receptor here comes from an adult with an advanced solid tumor such as melanoma, head and neck, liver or kidney cancer.

The chain recombines TRBV20-1 with TRBJ1-1; D unclear. This CDR3 has 10 amino acids. The V gene's germline CDR1 is DFQATT and CDR2 SNEGSKA (reference sequence). The CDR3 protein is CRPKNTEAFF. In DNA form, the CDR3 reads TGCAGGCCTAAGAACACTGAAGCTTTCTTT.

V is TRBV10-2 and J is TRBJ1-1; D may be TRBD1 (6 bases). The CDR3 is made up of 14 amino acids. In germline, CDR1 is WSHSY, CDR2 SAAADI. The V end lost 3 bases, the J end lost 1 base, and 9 bases lay between the germline ends. The CDR3 is CASSEQGWNTEAFF. CDR3 nucleotide sequence: TGCGCCAGCAGTGAACAGGGTTGGAACACTGAAGCTTTCTTT.

V usage is TRBV10-1 and J usage is TRBJ1-1, with D possibly TRBD1 on 5 matching bases. V dropped 0 bases and J dropped 9 bases, with 11 bases sitting between them. The CDR3 is 13 residues long. Germline V gives CDR1 WNHNN, CDR2 SYGVQD (reference sequence). The CDR3 spells CASSESMGLQAFF. CDR3 DNA: TGCGCCAGCAGTGAGTCGATGGGGCTACAAGCTTTCTTT.

Within the sample, this clone is medium-sized. The J gene is TRBJ1-1, the V gene TRBV5-1, with TRBD1 matching over 7 bases. V gave up 0 bases and J gave up 2 bases; unmatched junction bases: 7. The CDR3 extends over 16 amino acids. The germline CDR1 and CDR2 sequences are SGHRS and YFSETQ. The CDR3 loop reads CASSLVPDRANTEAFF. CDR3 coding DNA: TGCGCCAGCAGCTTGGTCCCTGACAGGGCCAACACTGAAGCTTTCTTT.

The chain links TRBV11-2 to TRBJ1-2, with a possible D match to TRBD1 (6 bases). There are 15 residues in the CDR3. The V gene's germline CDR1 is SGHAT and CDR2 FQNNGV. Trimming took 1 base from V and 4 from J, leaving 13 bases between them. The CDR3 DNA sequence: TGTGCCAGCAGCTTAGGGCAGTCGACAGGCTATGGCTACACCTTC. Residues: CASSLGQSTGYGYTF.

The V gene is TRBV28, the J gene TRBJ1-2; a weak D match, TRBD1 (6 bases). The ends were cut back, 8 bases at V and 7 bases at J, with 11 bases in the middle. The CDR3 is 11 amino acids. Germline V lookup: CDR1 MDHEN, CDR2 SYDVKM. The CDR3 sequence: CASYRDTGYTF. DNA for the CDR3: TGTGCCAGCTACAGGGATACTGGCTACACCTTC.

The J gene is TRBJ1-1, the V gene TRBV19, with a weak D call TRBD1 (6 bases). Germline V lookup: CDR1 LNHDA, CDR2 SQIVND (reference sequence). The CDR3 sequence is 15 residues long. V dropped 4 bases and J dropped 4 bases, with 16 bases sitting between them. CDR3 sequence: CASSRGLQGGTEAFF. As DNA, the CDR3 is TGTGCCAGTAGTAGGGGGCTCCAAGGGGGCACTGAAGCTTTCTTT.

The chain carries TRBV18 and TRBJ1-5, with TRBD1 as a possible D gene (6 bases). Per germline, CDR1 KGHSH and CDR2 LQKENI. The V gene lost 6 bases and the J gene lost 3 bases, with 15 bases spanning the gap. The CDR3 runs 15 residues. The CDR3 DNA reads as TGTGCCAGCTCCCGGAACCAGGGGAACAATCAGCCCCAGCATTTT. This codes for CASSRNQGNNQPQHF.

The chain is built from TRBV19 and TRBJ2-1; D is possibly TRBD1 or TRBD2 (6 bases each). V lost 6 bases and J lost 6, with 24 bases in between. Germline V lookup: CDR1 LNHDA, CDR2 SQIVND (reference sequence). The CDR3 spans 17 residues. DNA of the CDR3: TGTGCCAGTAGACCCCCCGATGGGACTTCGGGGGCCAATGAGCAGTTCTTC. Translating it yields CASRPPDGTSGANEQFF.

CDR3 in DNA: TGTGCCAGCAGCTCCGGACAGGGAGCAGAGACCCAGTACTTC. Residues: CASSSGQGAETQYF. The chain is built from TRBV7-3 and TRBJ2-5; 8 nucleotides agree with TRBD1. Trimming removed 4 bases from V and 4 bases from J; junction bases left unmatched: 5. Germline CDR1 and CDR2: SGHTA and FQGTGA. The CDR3 runs 14 residues.

The V gene is TRBV18, the J gene TRBJ2-5, with D possibly TRBD1 on 6 matching bases. CDR3 length: 13 amino acids. The germline CDR1 and CDR2 sequences are KGHSH and LQKENI. Trimming removed 5 bases at V and 4 bases at J, with 11 bases between. The CDR3 loop reads CASSSDRLETQYF. The CDR3 DNA follows: TGTGCCAGCTCATCGGACAGACTAGAGACCCAGTACTTC.

This chain connects TRBV11-3 to TRBJ2-1; a weak D match, TRBD2 (6 bases). Trimming left V 4 bases short and J 3 bases short, with 10 bases between. The CDR3 spans 14 residues. Germline CDR1 SGHNT, CDR2 YENEEA. Written as DNA, the CDR3 is TGTGCCAGCAGCTCCGGGGGAAACTACAATGAGCAGTTCTTC. Translated: CASSSGGNYNEQFF.

The genes are TRBV2 and TRBJ2-1, with D unclear. The germline V gene encodes CDR1 SNHLY and CDR2 FYNNEI. V gave up 7 bases and J gave up 6 bases, with 10 bases separating them. The CDR3 has 12 amino acids. CDR3 DNA sequence: TGTGCCAGCAAGCCCTTGGGCAATGAGCAGTTCTTC. Translated, it gives CASKPLGNEQFF. Based on the CDR3 plus reference TRBV2 and TRBJ2-1, the full variable domain is EPEVTQTPSHQVTQMGQEVILRCVPISNHLYFYWYRQILGQKVEFLVSFYNNEISEKSEIFDDQFSVERPDGSNFTLKIRSTKLEDSAMYFCASKPLGNEQFFGPGTRLTVL.

The chain links TRBV6-4 to TRBJ1-2, with no clear D. In germline, CDR1 is MRHNA, CDR2 SNTAGT. The length of the CDR3 is 12 residues. V was pared by 4 bases and J by 5 bases, with 8 bases between. CDR3 DNA sequence: TGTGCCAGCAGTGCCAGCGGGTATGGCTACACCTTC. Translated: CASSASGYGYTF.